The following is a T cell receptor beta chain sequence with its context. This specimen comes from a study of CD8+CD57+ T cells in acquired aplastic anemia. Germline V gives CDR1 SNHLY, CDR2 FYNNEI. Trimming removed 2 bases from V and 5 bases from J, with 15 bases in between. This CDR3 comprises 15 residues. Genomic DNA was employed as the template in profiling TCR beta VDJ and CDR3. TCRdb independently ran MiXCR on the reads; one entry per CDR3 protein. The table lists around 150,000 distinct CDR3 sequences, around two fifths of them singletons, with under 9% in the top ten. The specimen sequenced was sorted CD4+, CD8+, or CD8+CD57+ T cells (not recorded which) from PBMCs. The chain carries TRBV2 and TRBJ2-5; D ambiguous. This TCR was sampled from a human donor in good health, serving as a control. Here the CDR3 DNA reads TGTGCCAGCAGTGAACCCGACAACCCCAGGGAGACCCAGTACTTC. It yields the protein CASSEPDNPRETQYF.